One sample yielded the 29 T cell receptor beta chains listed below, sequenced in a study of control samples from healthy donors and cancer patients (dated by TCRdb to the early 2020s). The library was obtained by the immunoSEQ multiplex PCR assay. TCRdb holds this immuneACCESS table with in-frame rearrangements only. Some clones are missing; in checked studies, unresolved V genes explain under half, and the rest has no known cause. Within this sample are just under 75,000 clones, with roughly 87% of them counted one time only. Of the sample, just under 4% falls within the top ten clones. Input material: blood. These TCRs come from a woman aged 45-59 years in good health.

J is TRBJ2-1 and V is TRBV27; no firm D call. Germline V CDR1 and CDR2: MNHEY, SMNVEV (reference sequence). Trimming removed 5 bases at V and 3 bases at J, with 8 bases between. The CDR3 is 13 amino acids. CDR3 sequence (DNA): TGTGCCAGCAGTGGGATTCACTACAATGAGCAGTTCTTC. Translation: CASSGIHYNEQFF.

This rearrangement joins TRBV29-1 to TRBJ2-1; D perhaps matches TRBD2 (6 bases). The CDR3 totals 14 residues. The germline V gene has CDR1 SQVTM and CDR2 ANQGSEA. Trimming removed 6 bases from V and 4 bases from J, with 16 bases in between. The CDR3 DNA is TGCAGCGTAGAGGTGATAGCGGAGTACAATGAGCAGTTCTTC. It codes for CSVEVIAEYNEQFF.

In regard to this clone: This sample includes further DNA sequences coding for the same CDR3. V gene TRBV10-3 combines with J gene TRBJ2-2; D not certain. V lost 2 bases and J lost 1, with 8 bases in between. There are 15 residues in the CDR3. The germline CDR1 and CDR2 sequences are ENHRY and SYGVKD. The CDR3 DNA is TGTGCCATCAGTGAGGGTCTCGGGAACACCGGGGAGCTGTTTTTT. This codes for CAISEGLGNTGELFF.

V and J are TRBV28 and TRBJ2-3, with 11 positions matching TRBD2. The CDR3 extends over 19 amino acids. J was trimmed by 3 bases and V by 3 bases; bases with no gene match: 14. The germline gives CDR1 MDHEN, CDR2 SYDVKM. CDR3 in DNA: TGTGCCAGCAGTTTTTCGGTGACTAGCGGGAATTCTAGTACAGATACGCAGTATTTT. Translation: CASSFSVTSGNSSTDTQYF.

The chain links TRBV7-9 to TRBJ2-1; 15 positions match TRBD2. Losses at the gene ends were 7 bases for V and 6 bases for J; bases not matched to a gene: 4. CDR1 is SEHNR, CDR2 FQNEAQ, per germline (reference sequence). The CDR3 is 15 amino acids. In nucleotides, the CDR3 is TGTGCCAGCACCCTGGGACTAGCGGGAGGCAATGAGCAGTTCTTC. It encodes CASTLGLAGGNEQFF.

This clone has just a few counts. The rearrangement links TRBV11-2 to TRBJ2-7; D is uncertain. Germline CDR1 SGHAT, CDR2 FQNNGV. The germline V and J ends were trimmed by 5 bases and 3 bases, with 8 bases remaining between them. CDR3 length equals 12 residues. The CDR3 region has the DNA TGTGCCAGCAGCCCCACCGACTACGAGCAGTACTTC. Translating it yields CASSPTDYEQYF.

This rearrangement joins TRBV7-8 to TRBJ1-2; D ambiguous. The CDR3 spans 15 residues. From germline, CDR1 is SGHVS and CDR2 FQNEAQ. Trimming stripped 4 bases from V and 6 bases from J, with 18 bases between. The CDR3 spells CASSSLVGQRHGYTF. Written as DNA, the CDR3 is TGTGCCAGCAGCTCATTAGTTGGTCAGAGACATGGCTACACCTTC. The whole variable domain, filled in from reference TRBV7-8 and TRBJ1-2, reads GAGVSQSPRYKVAKRGQDVALRCDPISGHVSLFWYQQALGQGPEFLTYFQNEAQLDKSGLPSDRFFAERPEGSVSTLKIQRTQQEDSAVYLCASSSLVGQRHGYTFGSGTRLTVV.

This chain joins TRBV29-1 and TRBJ1-1; D unresolved. This CDR3 has 14 amino acids. Trimming stripped 7 bases from V and 0 bases from J, with 15 bases between. The germline CDR1 and CDR2 sequences are SQVTM and ANQGSEA. The CDR3 coding sequence is TGCAGCGGACTCCGGGGTGACATGAACACTGAAGCTTTCTTT. Protein product: CSGLRGDMNTEAFF.

The gene calls are TRBV6-4 and TRBJ2-2; 8 bases are shared with TRBD2. The CDR3 has 14 amino acids. The germline gives CDR1 MRHNA, CDR2 SNTAGT. The trim removed 2 bases at V and 4 bases at J, leaving 0 bases unmatched. DNA of the CDR3: TGTGCCAGCAGTGACGGGACTAGCACCGGGGAGCTGTTTTTT. Amino acids: CASSDGTSTGELFF.

This chain links TRBV28 with TRBJ1-4; a weak D match, TRBD1 (5 bases). V dropped 6 bases and J dropped 7 bases, with 15 bases sitting between them. Germline CDR1 MDHEN, CDR2 SYDVKM. This CDR3 is 14 amino acids long. CDR3 in DNA: TGTGCCAGCAGAGACCGGGGGGGTAGTGAAAAACTGTTTTTT. This codes for CASRDRGGSEKLFF.

V is TRBV5-1 and J is TRBJ1-1; D remains unclear. CDR1 SGHRS and CDR2 YFSETQ come from the germline V gene. V was cut by 2 bases and J by 0 bases, with 8 bases left in between. The CDR3 consists of 14 residues. The chain's CDR3 is CASSLIRMNTEAFF. CDR3 nucleotide sequence: TGCGCCAGCAGCTTAATAAGGATGAACACTGAAGCTTTCTTT.

This clone has more than one count but fewer than ten. This chain connects TRBV6-5 to TRBJ2-1; perhaps TRBD2 as D (5 bases). Deletions cut 3 bases from V and 8 bases from J, with 17 bases between. There are 15 residues in the CDR3. Germline V lookup: CDR1 MNHEY, CDR2 SVGAGI. CDR3 coding DNA: TGTGCCAGCAGTTATACACTAGAACGCGCTGATGAGCAGTTCTTC. This encodes CASSYTLERADEQFF.

This clone was counted once. The J gene is TRBJ1-2, the V gene TRBV6-2 or TRBV6-3, with 7 bases fitting TRBD1. In germline, CDR1 is MNHEY, CDR2 SVGEGT. J was trimmed by 4 bases and V by 4 bases; bases with no gene match: 3. The CDR3 extends over 13 amino acids. The CDR3 coding sequence is TGTGCCAGCAGTTCGGACAGGTTCTATGGCTACACCTTC. Translated, it gives CASSSDRFYGYTF.

The J gene is TRBJ2-1, the V gene TRBV27; 13 bases fit TRBD2. The CDR3 is 14 residues long. Germline loops: CDR1 MNHEY, CDR2 SMNVEV (reference sequence). The trim removed 5 bases at V and 8 bases at J, leaving 3 bases unmatched. The CDR3 sequence is CASSVLAGGDEQFF. The CDR3 DNA follows: TGTGCCAGCAGTGTACTAGCGGGAGGGGATGAGCAGTTCTTC.

CDR3 DNA: TGTGCCAGCAGCGTAGAGAGATATAATTCACCCCTCCACTTT. Its protein is CASSVERYNSPLHF. The gene calls are TRBV9 and TRBJ1-6; D is ambiguous. The germline V and J ends were trimmed by 0 bases and 4 bases, with 5 bases remaining between them. This CDR3 spans 14 amino acids. The V gene's germline CDR1 is SGDLS and CDR2 YYNGEE.

This clone was recorded only once. V usage is TRBV9 and J usage is TRBJ2-1; TRBD2 is a possible D gene (6 bases). Trimming shortened V by 2 bases and J by 8 bases, and 14 bases separated the two germline ends. The germline gives CDR1 SGDLS, CDR2 YYNGEE. This CDR3 contains 14 residues. The CDR3 DNA reads as TGTGCCAGCAGCGTTGGAGGGTTTGGTTATGAGCAGTTCTTC. Encoded protein: CASSVGGFGYEQFF.

This clone was seen only once. The chain carries TRBV30 and TRBJ2-5, with D possibly being TRBD1 (5 bases). V gave up 4 bases and J gave up 3 bases, with 6 bases separating them. This CDR3 spans 11 amino acids. The germline gives CDR1 GTSNPN, CDR2 SVGIG (reference sequence). The CDR3 region is CAWTGKETQYF. The CDR3 nucleotides are TGTGCCTGGACAGGGAAAGAGACCCAGTACTTC.

The rearrangement joins TRBV7-9 to TRBJ1-2; TRBD1 is a possible D gene (6 bases). CDR1 and CDR2 (germline): SEHNR, FQNEAQ (reference sequence). V was pared by 1 base and J by 8 bases, with 14 bases between. There are 14 residues in the CDR3. CDR3 region: CASSLESGAGGYTF. The CDR3, as DNA: TGTGCCAGCAGCTTAGAGTCGGGGGCAGGGGGCTACACCTTC.

This clone was recorded a few times. This sequence joins TRBV10-3 and TRBJ1-6; D possibly corresponds to TRBD1 (6 bases). This CDR3 is built from 16 residues. Trimming cost V 6 bases and J 9 bases, with 21 bases left between them. Germline loops: CDR1 ENHRY, CDR2 SYGVKD. The CDR3 region is CAIRDQGGSLTSPLHF. CDR3 DNA sequence: TGTGCCATCAGGGACCAAGGGGGGTCGTTAACTTCACCCCTCCACTTT.

The chain has TRBV30 and TRBJ2-1; 7 bases map to TRBD1. The CDR3 has 15 residues. Germline V gene lookup returns CDR1 GTSNPN and CDR2 SVGIG (reference sequence). V gave up 2 bases and J gave up 2 bases; unmatched junction bases: 6. CDR3 bases: TGTGCCTGGAGTAGGGGGCCCGGACCCTACAATGAGCAGTTCTTC. Its protein is CAWSRGPGPYNEQFF.

This clone was recorded only once. The chain couples TRBV19 to TRBJ2-2; D remains ambiguous. The V gene lost 0 bases and the J gene lost 8 bases, with 16 bases spanning the gap. The CDR3 covers 16 residues. Germline V CDR1 and CDR2: LNHDA, SQIVND (reference sequence). CDR3 sequence reads: CASSIDGRHPLGELFF. CDR3 nucleotide sequence: TGTGCCAGTAGTATAGATGGGCGACACCCATTGGGGGAGCTGTTTTTT.

The genes are TRBV7-9 and TRBJ1-2; 7 bases are a match to TRBD1. Per the germline V gene, CDR1 is SEHNR and CDR2 is FQNEAQ (reference sequence). This CDR3 comprises 14 residues. With V trimmed by 5 bases and J by 5 bases, 8 bases remained unmatched. The chain's CDR3 is CASSPGQLKYGYTF. The CDR3 nucleotides are TGTGCCAGCAGCCCGGGACAGCTAAAGTATGGCTACACCTTC.

The chain combines TRBV2 with TRBJ2-7; 13 nucleotides match TRBD2. V was pared by 6 bases and J by 2 bases, with 7 bases of the junction left unmatched. The CDR3 extends over 16 amino acids. Per the germline V gene, CDR1 is SNHLY and CDR2 is FYNNEI. In DNA form, the CDR3 reads TGTGCCAGCAGGGGGGGGACTAGCGGGATTGCCTACGAGCAGTACTTC. Its translation is CASRGGTSGIAYEQYF.

The chain is built from TRBV28 and TRBJ1-5; possibly TRBD1 for D (6 bases). The CDR3 has 14 residues. Trimming removed 2 bases from V and 5 bases from J, with 10 bases in between. Germline loops: CDR1 MDHEN, CDR2 SYDVKM. CDR3 in amino acids: CASSLNRDYQPQHF. The CDR3 bases are TGTGCCAGCAGTTTAAACAGGGATTATCAGCCCCAGCATTTT.

This clone was detected a few times. The same CDR3 arises from other DNA sequences in this sample as well. This chain connects TRBV28 to TRBJ1-5; 7 nucleotides line up with TRBD1. Germline lookup yields CDR1 MDHEN and CDR2 SYDVKM. The CDR3 length is 14 residues. The ends lost 2 bases at V and 2 bases at J; junction bases unmatched: 0. The CDR3 DNA sequence: TGTGCCAGCAGTTTAACAGGGGGCAATCAGCCCCAGCATTTT. It specifies CASSLTGGNQPQHF.

The V call is TRBV28, the J call TRBJ1-5, with a tentative D call TRBD1 (6 bases). The V gene's germline CDR1 is MDHEN and CDR2 SYDVKM. V shed 3 bases and J shed 5 bases, with 8 bases lying between them. The CDR3 covers 13 residues. CDR3 in DNA: TGTGCCAGCAGTTTCAGGGGCGATCAGCCCCAGCATTTT. This translates into CASSFRGDQPQHF.

This chain connects TRBV5-1 to TRBJ1-1; D gene uncertain. Trimming shortened V by 3 bases and J by 1 base, and 7 bases separated the two germline ends. CDR3 length: 13 residues. The V gene's germline CDR1 is SGHRS and CDR2 YFSETQ. The CDR3 protein is CASSYDTNTEAFF. The CDR3 DNA reads TGCGCCAGCAGCTATGACACGAACACTGAAGCTTTCTTT.

This clone is a singleton in its sample. The gene calls are TRBV3-1 (or the pseudogene TRBV3-2) and TRBJ1-5; 7 bases align to TRBD1. This CDR3 comprises 14 residues. CDR1 LGHDT and CDR2 YNNKEL come from the germline V gene (reference sequence). V lost 1 base and J lost 4; bases outside the gene matches: 1. CDR3 coding DNA: TGTGCCAGCAGCCAAGCGGGACAGAATCAGCCCCAGCATTTT. It codes for CASSQAGQNQPQHF.

V gene TRBV21-1 combines with J gene TRBJ1-1. TRBV21-1 has pseudogene status. This CDR3 is built from 17 residues. As DNA, the CDR3 is TGTGCCAGCAGCAAAACCCCCACGGGTACAGAGGCGACTGAAGCTTTCTTT. Its protein product is CASSKTPTGTEATEAFF.